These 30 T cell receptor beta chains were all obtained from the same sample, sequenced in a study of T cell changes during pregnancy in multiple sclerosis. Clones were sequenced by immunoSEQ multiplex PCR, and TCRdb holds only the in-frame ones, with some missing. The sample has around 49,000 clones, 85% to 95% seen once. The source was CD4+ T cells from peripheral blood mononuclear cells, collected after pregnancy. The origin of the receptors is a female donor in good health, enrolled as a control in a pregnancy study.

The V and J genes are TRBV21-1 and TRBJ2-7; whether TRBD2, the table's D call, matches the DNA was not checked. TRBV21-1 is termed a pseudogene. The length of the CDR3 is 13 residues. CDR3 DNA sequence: TGTGCCAGCAGCAAAGGGCTAGCGGGCGAGCAGTACTTC. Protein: CASSKGLAGEQYF.

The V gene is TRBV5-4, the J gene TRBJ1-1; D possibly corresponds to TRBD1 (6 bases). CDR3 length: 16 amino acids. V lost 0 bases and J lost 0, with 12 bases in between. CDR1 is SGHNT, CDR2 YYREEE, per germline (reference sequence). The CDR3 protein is CASSLVGAGVNTEAFF. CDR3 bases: TGTGCCAGCAGCTTGGTAGGGGCAGGGGTGAACACTGAAGCTTTCTTT.

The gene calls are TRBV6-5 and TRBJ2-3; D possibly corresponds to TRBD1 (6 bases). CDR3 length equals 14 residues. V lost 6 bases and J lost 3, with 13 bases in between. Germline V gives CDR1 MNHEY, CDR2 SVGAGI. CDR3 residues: CASSLQQGTDTQYF. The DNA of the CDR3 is TGTGCCAGCAGCCTGCAACAGGGAACAGATACGCAGTATTTT.

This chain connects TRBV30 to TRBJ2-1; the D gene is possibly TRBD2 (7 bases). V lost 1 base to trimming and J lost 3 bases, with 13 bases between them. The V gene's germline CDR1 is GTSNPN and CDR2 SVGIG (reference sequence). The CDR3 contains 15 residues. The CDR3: CAWSAGGGGYNEQFF. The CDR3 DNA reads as TGTGCCTGGAGTGCGGGGGGCGGGGGCTACAATGAGCAGTTCTTC.

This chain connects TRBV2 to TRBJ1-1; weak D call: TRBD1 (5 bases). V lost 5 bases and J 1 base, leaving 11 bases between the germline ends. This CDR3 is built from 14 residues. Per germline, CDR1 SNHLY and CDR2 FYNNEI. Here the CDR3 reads CASSPRTQNTEAFF. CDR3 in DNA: TGTGCCAGCAGTCCCCGGACACAGAACACTGAAGCTTTCTTT.

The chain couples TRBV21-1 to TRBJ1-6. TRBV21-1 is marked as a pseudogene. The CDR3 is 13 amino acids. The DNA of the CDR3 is TGTGCCAGCAGCGCCGGGTGGGATTCACCCCTCCACTTT. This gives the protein CASSAGWDSPLHF.

The DNA of the CDR3 is TGTGCCAGCATTGGACTAGCGGGACTCTACGAGCAGTACTTC. This encodes CASIGLAGLYEQYF. V and J are TRBV28 and TRBJ2-7; 12 bases agree with TRBD2. V shed 7 bases, J shed 3 bases, and the junction held 4 bases outside the gene matches. The length of the CDR3 is 14 residues. Germline-derived CDR1 and CDR2 are MDHEN and SYDVKM. Together with reference TRBV28 and TRBJ2-7, the CDR3 gives the full variable domain: DVKVTQSSRYLVKRTGEKVFLECVQDMDHENMFWYRQDPGLGLRLIYFSYDVKMKEKGDIPEGYSVSREKKERFSLILESASTNQTSMYLCASIGLAGLYEQYFGPGTRLTVT.

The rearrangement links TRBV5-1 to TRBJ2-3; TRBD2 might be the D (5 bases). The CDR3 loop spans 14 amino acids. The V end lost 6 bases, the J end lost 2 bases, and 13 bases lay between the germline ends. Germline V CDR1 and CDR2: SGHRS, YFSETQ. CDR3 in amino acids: CASNRAGNTDTQYF. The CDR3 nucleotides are TGCGCCAGCAACCGTGCGGGTAACACAGATACGCAGTATTTT.

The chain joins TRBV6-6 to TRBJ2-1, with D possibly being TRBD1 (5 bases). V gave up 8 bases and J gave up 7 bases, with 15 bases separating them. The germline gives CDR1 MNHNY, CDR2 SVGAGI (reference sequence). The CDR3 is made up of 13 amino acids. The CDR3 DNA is TGTGCCAGCGCTGTTCAGGGAAAAAATGAGCAGTTCTTC. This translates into CASAVQGKNEQFF.

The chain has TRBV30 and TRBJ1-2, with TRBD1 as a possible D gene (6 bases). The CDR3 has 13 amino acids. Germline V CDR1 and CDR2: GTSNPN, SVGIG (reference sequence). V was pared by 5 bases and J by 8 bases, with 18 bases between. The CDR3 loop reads CAWGTGSLRGYTF. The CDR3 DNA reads TGTGCCTGGGGTACAGGGTCCCTTCGGGGCTACACCTTC.

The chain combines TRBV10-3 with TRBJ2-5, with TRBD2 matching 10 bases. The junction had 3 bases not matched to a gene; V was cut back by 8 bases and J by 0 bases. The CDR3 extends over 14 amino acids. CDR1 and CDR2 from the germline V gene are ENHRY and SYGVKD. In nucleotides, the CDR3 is TGTGCCATCGCGACTAGCGGGTACCAAGAGACCCAGTACTTC. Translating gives CAIATSGYQETQYF.

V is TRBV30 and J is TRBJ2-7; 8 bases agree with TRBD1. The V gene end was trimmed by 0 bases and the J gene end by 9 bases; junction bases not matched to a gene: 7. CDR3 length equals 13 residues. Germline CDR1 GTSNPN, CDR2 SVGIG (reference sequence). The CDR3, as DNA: TGTGCCTGGAGTGTGGGCAGGGGGCGTTCGCAGTACTTC. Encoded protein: CAWSVGRGRSQYF.

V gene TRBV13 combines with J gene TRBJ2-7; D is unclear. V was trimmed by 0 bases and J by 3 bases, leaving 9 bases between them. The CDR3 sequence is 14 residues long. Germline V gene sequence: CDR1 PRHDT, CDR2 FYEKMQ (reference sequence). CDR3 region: CASSLGRKSYEQYF. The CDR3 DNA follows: TGTGCCAGCAGCTTAGGAAGAAAGAGCTACGAGCAGTACTTC.

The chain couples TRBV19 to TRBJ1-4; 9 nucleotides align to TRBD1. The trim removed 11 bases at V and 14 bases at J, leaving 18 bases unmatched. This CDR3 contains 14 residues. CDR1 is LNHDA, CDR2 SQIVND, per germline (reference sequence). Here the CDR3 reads CASDPGQGLSSLFF. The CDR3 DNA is TGTGCCTCTGACCCGGGACAGGGCTTGTCGAGTCTGTTTTTT.

The CDR3 DNA sequence: TGTGCCACCAGCTCAACGGAGGGGTTGTCTAGCACAGATACGCAGTATTTT. It encodes CATSSTEGLSSTDTQYF. The V gene is TRBV15, the J gene TRBJ2-3, with D tentatively TRBD2 (6 bases). CDR1 LNHNV and CDR2 YYDKDF come from the germline V gene (reference sequence). This CDR3 has 17 amino acids. V gave up 5 bases and J gave up 0 bases, with 18 bases separating them.

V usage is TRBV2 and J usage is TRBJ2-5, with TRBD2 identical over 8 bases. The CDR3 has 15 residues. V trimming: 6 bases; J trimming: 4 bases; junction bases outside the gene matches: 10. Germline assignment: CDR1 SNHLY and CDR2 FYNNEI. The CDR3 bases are TGTGCCAGCAGGGGACAAGCGGGAGCAGGAGAGACCCAGTACTTC. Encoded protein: CASRGQAGAGETQYF.

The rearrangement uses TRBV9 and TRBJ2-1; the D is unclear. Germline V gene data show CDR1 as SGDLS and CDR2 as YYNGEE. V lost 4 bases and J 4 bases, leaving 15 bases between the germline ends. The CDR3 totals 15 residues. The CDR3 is CASSPQWALYNEQFF. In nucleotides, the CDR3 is TGTGCCAGCAGCCCCCAGTGGGCGCTGTACAATGAGCAGTTCTTC.

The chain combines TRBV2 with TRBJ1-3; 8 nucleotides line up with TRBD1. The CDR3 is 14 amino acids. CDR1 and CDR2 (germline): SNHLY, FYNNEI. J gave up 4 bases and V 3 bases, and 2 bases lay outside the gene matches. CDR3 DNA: TGTGCCAGCAGTGAGGGACAGGTCGGAAACACCATATATTTT. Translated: CASSEGQVGNTIYF.

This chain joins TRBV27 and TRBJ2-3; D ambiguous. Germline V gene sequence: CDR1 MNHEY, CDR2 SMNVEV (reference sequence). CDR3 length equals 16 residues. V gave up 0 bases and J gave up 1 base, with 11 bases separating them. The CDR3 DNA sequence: TGTGCCAGCAGTTTATCCTCCCAACAGCGCACAGATACGCAGTATTTT. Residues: CASSLSSQQRTDTQYF.

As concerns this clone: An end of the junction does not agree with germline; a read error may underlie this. CDR3 bases: TGTGCTAGCAGCCAAACCGGGACAGGGGACACCGGGGAGCTGTTTTTT. Amino acid sequence: CASSQTGTGDTGELFF. This sequence joins TRBV7-7 and TRBJ2-2, with 10 bases matching TRBD1. The CDR3 is made up of 16 amino acids. CDR1 SSHAT and CDR2 FNYEAQ come from the germline V gene (reference sequence).

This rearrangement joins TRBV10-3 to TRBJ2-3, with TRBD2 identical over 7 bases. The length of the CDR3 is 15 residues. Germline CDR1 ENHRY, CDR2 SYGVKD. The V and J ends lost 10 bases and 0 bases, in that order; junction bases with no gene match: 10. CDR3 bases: TGTGCCACCAATCTAGCGGAATCTAGCACAGATACGCAGTATTTT. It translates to CATNLAESSTDTQYF.

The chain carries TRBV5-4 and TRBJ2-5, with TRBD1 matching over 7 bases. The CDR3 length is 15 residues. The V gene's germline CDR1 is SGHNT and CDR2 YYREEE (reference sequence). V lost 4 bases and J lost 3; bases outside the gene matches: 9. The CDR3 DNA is TGTGCCAGCAGCGAACCGGGACAGAGAAAAGAGACCCAGTACTTC. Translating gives CASSEPGQRKETQYF.

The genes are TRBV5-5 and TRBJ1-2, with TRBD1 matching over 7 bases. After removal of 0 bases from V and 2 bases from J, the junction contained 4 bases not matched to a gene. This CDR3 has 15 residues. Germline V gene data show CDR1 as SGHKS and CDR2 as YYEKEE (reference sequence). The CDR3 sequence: CASSLARGTNYGYTF. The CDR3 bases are TGTGCCAGCAGCTTGGCCAGGGGGACCAACTATGGCTACACCTTC.

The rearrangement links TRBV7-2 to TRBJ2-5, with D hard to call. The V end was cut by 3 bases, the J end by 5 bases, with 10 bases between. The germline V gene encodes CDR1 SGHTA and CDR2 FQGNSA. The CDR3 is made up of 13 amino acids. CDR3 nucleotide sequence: TGTGCCAGCAGCTTTGGCGCCGGGGAGACCCAGTACTTC. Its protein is CASSFGAGETQYF. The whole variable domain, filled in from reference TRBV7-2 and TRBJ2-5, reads GAGVSQSPSNKVTEKGKDVELRCDPISGHTALYWYRQSLGQGLEFLIYFQGNSAPDKSGLPSDRFSAERTGGSVSTLTIQRTQQEDSAVYLCASSFGAGETQYFGPGTRLLVL.

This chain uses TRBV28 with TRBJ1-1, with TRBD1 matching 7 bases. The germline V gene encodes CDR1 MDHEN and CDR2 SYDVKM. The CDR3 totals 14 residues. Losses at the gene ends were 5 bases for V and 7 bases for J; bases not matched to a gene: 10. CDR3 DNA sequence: TGTGCCAGCAGTCCAGCGACAGGGACGGTTGAAGCTTTCTTT. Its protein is CASSPATGTVEAFF.

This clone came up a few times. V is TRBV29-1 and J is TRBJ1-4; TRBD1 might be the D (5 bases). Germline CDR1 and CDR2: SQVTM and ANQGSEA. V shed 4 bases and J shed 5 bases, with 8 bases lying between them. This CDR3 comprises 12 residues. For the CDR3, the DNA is TGCAGCGTTGGACAGAACAATGAAAAACTGTTTTTT. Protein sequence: CSVGQNNEKLFF.

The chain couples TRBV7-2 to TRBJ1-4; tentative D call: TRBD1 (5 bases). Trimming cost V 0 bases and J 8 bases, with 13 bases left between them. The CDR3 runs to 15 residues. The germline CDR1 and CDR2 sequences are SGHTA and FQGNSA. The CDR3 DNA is TGTGCCAGCAGCTTAGCACCGCAGGGTGGAGAAAAACTGTTTTTT. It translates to CASSLAPQGGEKLFF.

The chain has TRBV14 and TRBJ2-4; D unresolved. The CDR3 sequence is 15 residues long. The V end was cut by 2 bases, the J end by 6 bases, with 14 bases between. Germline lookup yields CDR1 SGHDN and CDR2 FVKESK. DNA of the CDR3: TGTGCCAGCAGCCAACGGCCGAGCGTGGGAAACATTCAGTACTTC. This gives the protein CASSQRPSVGNIQYF.

In nucleotides, the CDR3 is TGTGCCATCAGTGATGCAGGCAACTATGGCTACACCTTC. Its translation: CAISDAGNYGYTF. The chain joins TRBV10-3 to TRBJ1-2; D is uncertain. Deletions cut 3 bases from V and 2 bases from J, with 7 bases between. Germline CDR1 is ENHRY and CDR2 is SYGVKD. CDR3 size: 13 residues.

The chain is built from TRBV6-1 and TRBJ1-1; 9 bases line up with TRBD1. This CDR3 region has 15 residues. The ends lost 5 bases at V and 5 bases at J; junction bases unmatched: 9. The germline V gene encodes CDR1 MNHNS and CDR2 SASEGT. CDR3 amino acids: CASSPRDREGTEAFF. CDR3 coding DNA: TGTGCCAGCAGTCCCCGGGACAGGGAAGGGACTGAAGCTTTCTTT.